This T cell receptor beta chain came from a study of OX40 agonist ivuxolimab in advanced cancers. The table came from immunoSEQ multiplex PCR; TCRdb's copy has only in-frame clones and leaves some out. The sample includes roughly 60,000 clones, around 90% of them seen just once. This clone was seen a single time. The sample consisted of CD4+ or CD8+ T cells sorted from blood, taken in a trial of the OX40 agonist ivuxolimab. This TCR was sampled from an adult with an advanced solid tumor such as melanoma, head and neck, liver or kidney cancer.

The CDR3 nucleotides read TGCGCCAGCAGCCAAAATCTAGCCACTTCCTACAATGAGCAGTTCTTC. This encodes CASSQNLATSYNEQFF. V is TRBV4-1 and J is TRBJ2-1, with D perhaps matching TRBD2 (5 bases). This CDR3 has 16 residues. V gave up 2 bases and J gave up 1 base, with 12 bases separating them. Germline CDR1 MGHRA, CDR2 YSYEKL.